Each of the 20 T cell receptor beta chains below was sequenced from the same sample in a study of blood T cell repertoires in COVID-19. Only in-frame clones appear in the TCRdb table, and some are missing; sequencing was by immunoSEQ multiplex PCR. Here the sample spans about 430,000 clones, roughly 88% being singletons. The sequenced material came from PBMCs or T cells enriched from blood (not recorded which). These receptors all come from a woman under 30 who had been exposed to COVID-19.

V and J are TRBV18 and TRBJ2-7; D perhaps matches TRBD2 (5 bases). Trimming left V 3 bases short and J 8 bases short, with 11 bases between. Germline V gene data show CDR1 as KGHSH and CDR2 as LQKENI. CDR3 length: 12 amino acids. DNA for the CDR3: TGTGCCAGCTCACCCGGAGCCGGGAAGCAGTACTTC. Protein product: CASSPGAGKQYF.

J is TRBJ2-7 and V is TRBV30; D gene unclear. This CDR3 is 13 amino acids long. Germline values: CDR1 GTSNPN, CDR2 SVGIG (reference sequence). V dropped 3 bases and J dropped 7 bases, with 16 bases sitting between them. CDR3 region: CAWSPVGGWEQYF. DNA of the CDR3: TGTGCCTGGAGCCCCGTAGGCGGCTGGGAGCAGTACTTC.

This chain links TRBV4-1 with TRBJ1-6; a possible D gene is TRBD1 (5 bases). Looked up from germline, CDR1 is MGHRA and CDR2 is YSYEKL. V was cut by 2 bases and J by 0 bases, with 14 bases left in between. The CDR3 covers 18 residues. The CDR3: CASSQPQGRSSYNSPLHF. CDR3 in DNA: TGCGCCAGCAGCCAACCCCAGGGAAGGAGCTCCTATAATTCACCCCTCCACTTT.

This clone was picked up one time. The rearrangement uses TRBV27 and TRBJ2-7; 9 bases are a match to TRBD2. The junction had 18 bases not matched to a gene; V was cut back by 6 bases and J by 6 bases. Germline CDR1 MNHEY, CDR2 SMNVEV (reference sequence). This CDR3 is 17 amino acids long. The CDR3 region has the DNA TGTGCCAGCAGAACGTCTGTAGCGGGAGTCAGCCTTCTCGAGCAGTACTTC. Its translation is CASRTSVAGVSLLEQYF.

The J gene is TRBJ2-3, the V gene TRBV9; TRBD1 aligns across 8 bases. The germline V gene has CDR1 SGDLS and CDR2 YYNGEE. CDR3 size: 13 residues. V was pared by 7 bases and J by 5 bases, with 6 bases of the junction left unmatched. The CDR3 loop reads CASHGQGGDTQYF. The CDR3 DNA sequence: TGTGCCAGCCATGGACAGGGAGGAGATACGCAGTATTTT.

V gene TRBV9 combines with J gene TRBJ2-5; D might be TRBD2 (6 bases). CDR1 and CDR2 from the germline V gene are SGDLS and YYNGEE. The V gene lost 0 bases and the J gene lost 0 bases, with 9 bases spanning the gap. The CDR3 totals 15 residues. The chain's CDR3 is CASSVGDSYQETQYF. CDR3 DNA: TGTGCCAGCAGCGTAGGGGACTCGTACCAAGAGACCCAGTACTTC.

About this clone itself: In the same sample, other DNA sequences code for this CDR3. The chain carries TRBV12-3 or TRBV12-4 and TRBJ2-7, with D unresolved. The CDR3 loop spans 12 amino acids. V lost 5 bases to trimming and J lost 2 bases, with 7 bases between them. The CDR3 region is CASSPDTYEQYF. CDR3 nucleotides: TGTGCCAGCAGTCCAGACACCTACGAGCAGTACTTC.

The DNA of the CDR3 is TGTGCCAGCAGCCTCACAGGGAACTATGGCTACACCTTC. Protein: CASSLTGNYGYTF. This chain uses TRBV27 with TRBJ1-2, with TRBD1 as a possible D gene (6 bases). The germline CDR1 and CDR2 sequences are MNHEY and SMNVEV (reference sequence). Trimming took 6 bases from V and 2 from J, leaving 10 bases between them. This CDR3 is 13 amino acids long.

This chain connects TRBV3-1 (or the pseudogene TRBV3-2) to TRBJ1-5; D is unclear. V lost 6 bases and J lost 5, with 11 bases in between. Germline CDR1 reads LGHDT; CDR2 reads YNNKEL (reference sequence). The CDR3 sequence is 13 residues long. The CDR3 bases are TGTGCCAGCAGTCCTTCTCTCCATCAGCCCCAGCATTTT. Its translation is CASSPSLHQPQHF.

This clone was picked up many times. The chain couples TRBV6-2 or TRBV6-3 to TRBJ2-7; 7 bases map to TRBD2. The V and J ends lost 5 bases and 3 bases, in that order; junction bases with no gene match: 10. The CDR3 runs to 15 residues. Looked up from germline, CDR1 is MNHEY and CDR2 is SVGEGT. The CDR3 reads CASSNPQRDYYEQYF. As DNA, the CDR3 is TGTGCCAGCAGTAACCCACAGCGGGACTACTACGAGCAGTACTTC.

The chain combines TRBV3-1 (or the pseudogene TRBV3-2) with TRBJ1-1, with a possible D match to TRBD1 (5 bases). This CDR3 contains 14 residues. Germline values: CDR1 LGHDT, CDR2 YNNKEL (reference sequence). V lost 6 bases and J 0 bases, leaving 11 bases between the germline ends. CDR3 protein: CASRKGNLNTEAFF. Here the CDR3 DNA reads TGTGCCAGCAGGAAGGGGAACCTGAACACTGAAGCTTTCTTT.

The gene calls are TRBV6-5 and TRBJ1-6, with a possible D match to TRBD1 (5 bases). The CDR3 has 13 amino acids. Trimming stripped 5 bases from V and 7 bases from J, with 9 bases between. The V gene's germline CDR1 is MNHEY and CDR2 SVGAGI. CDR3 in DNA: TGTGCCAGCAGTCAAAGACAGAATTCACCCCTCCACTTT. This sequence encodes CASSQRQNSPLHF.

This CDR3 is CASSPPSLAGGPREQYF. The CDR3 DNA reads as TGTGCCAGCAGTCCTCCCTCCCTAGCGGGAGGGCCGCGCGAGCAGTACTTC. The chain recombines TRBV6-6 with TRBJ2-7; 12 nucleotides match TRBD2. The CDR3 covers 17 residues. The germline gives CDR1 MNHNY, CDR2 SVGAGI (reference sequence). Trimming cost V 5 bases and J 6 bases; bases outside gene matches: 14.

This clone showed up just a few times. This same CDR3 is encoded by further DNA sequences in the sample. The V gene is TRBV27, the J gene TRBJ1-1; possible D gene TRBD1, 5 bases. The CDR3 spans 14 residues. Trimming shortened V by 3 bases and J by 1 base, and 9 bases separated the two germline ends. Looked up from germline, CDR1 is MNHEY and CDR2 is SMNVEV (reference sequence). CDR3 sequence (DNA): TGTGCCAGCAGTTTTGGGCAGGGGAACACTGAAGCTTTCTTT. Its translation: CASSFGQGNTEAFF.

The V gene is TRBV27, the J gene TRBJ2-7, with 13 bases identical to TRBD2. CDR1 and CDR2 from the germline V gene are MNHEY and SMNVEV (reference sequence). CDR3 length equals 20 residues. J gave up 0 bases and V 3 bases, and 14 bases lay outside the gene matches. The CDR3 here is CASSFKGGGTSGTSSYEQYF. In DNA, the CDR3 is TGTGCCAGCAGTTTCAAAGGCGGAGGGACTAGCGGGACCAGCTCCTACGAGCAGTACTTC.

The rearrangement uses TRBV5-6 and TRBJ2-7; D unclear. The CDR3 is 14 residues long. The V gene's germline CDR1 is SGHDT and CDR2 YYEEEE. V gave up 0 bases and J gave up 1 base, with 8 bases separating them. The CDR3 region is CASSLAAGSYEQYF. The CDR3, as DNA: TGTGCCAGCAGCTTGGCGGCCGGGTCCTACGAGCAGTACTTC.

The chain joins TRBV10-3 to TRBJ2-7; 9 positions agree with TRBD2. The CDR3 spans 19 residues. The J segment lost 1 base and the V segment lost 0 bases, leaving 13 bases of the junction unmatched. Germline values: CDR1 ENHRY, CDR2 SYGVKD. The CDR3 DNA is TGTGCCATCAGTGAGTCTGGAGCTGGCGGGAGGGCCGTTTCCTACGAGCAGTACTTC. This encodes CAISESGAGGRAVSYEQYF.

The chain recombines TRBV4-1 with TRBJ1-3, with 8 bases aligning to TRBD1. The J segment lost 0 bases and the V segment lost 2 bases, leaving 15 bases of the junction unmatched. This CDR3 is 20 amino acids long. In germline, CDR1 is MGHRA, CDR2 YSYEKL. The CDR3 here is CASSQKFNLGGTGSGNTIYF. The DNA of the CDR3 is TGCGCCAGCAGCCAAAAGTTCAACCTGGGTGGGACAGGCTCTGGAAACACCATATATTTT.

The chain recombines TRBV10-2 with TRBJ2-1; 10 bases map to TRBD2. J gave up 4 bases and V 3 bases, and 3 bases lay outside the gene matches. This CDR3 has 15 amino acids. CDR1 is WSHSY and CDR2 is SAAADI in the germline V gene. The CDR3 bases are TGCGCCAGCAGTGACCCGGGACTAGCGTACAATGAGCAGTTCTTC. This codes for CASSDPGLAYNEQFF.

The rearrangement joins TRBV3-1 (or the pseudogene TRBV3-2) to TRBJ1-1; TRBD1 might be the D (5 bases). This CDR3 is 14 amino acids long. Germline V CDR1 and CDR2: LGHDT, YNNKEL (reference sequence). V was trimmed by 3 bases and J by 1 base, leaving 9 bases between them. The CDR3 sequence is CASSQLGGNTEAFF. The CDR3, as DNA: TGTGCCAGCAGCCAGCTGGGGGGGAACACTGAAGCTTTCTTT.